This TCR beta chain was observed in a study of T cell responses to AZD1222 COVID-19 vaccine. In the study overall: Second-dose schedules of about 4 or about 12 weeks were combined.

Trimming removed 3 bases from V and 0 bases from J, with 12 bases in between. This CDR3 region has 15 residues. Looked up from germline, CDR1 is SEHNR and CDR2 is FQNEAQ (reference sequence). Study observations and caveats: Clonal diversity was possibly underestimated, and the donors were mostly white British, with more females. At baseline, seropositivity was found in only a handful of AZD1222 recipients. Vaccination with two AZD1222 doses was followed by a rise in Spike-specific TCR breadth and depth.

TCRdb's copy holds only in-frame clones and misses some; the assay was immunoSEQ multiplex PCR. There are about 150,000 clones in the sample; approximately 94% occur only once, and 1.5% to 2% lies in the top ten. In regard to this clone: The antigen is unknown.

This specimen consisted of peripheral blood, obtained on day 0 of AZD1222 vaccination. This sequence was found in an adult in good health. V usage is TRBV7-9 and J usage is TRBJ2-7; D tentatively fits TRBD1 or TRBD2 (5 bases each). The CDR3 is CASSFPPGTSYEQYF. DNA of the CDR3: TGTGCCAGCAGCTTCCCTCCCGGGACCTCCTACGAGCAGTACTTC.